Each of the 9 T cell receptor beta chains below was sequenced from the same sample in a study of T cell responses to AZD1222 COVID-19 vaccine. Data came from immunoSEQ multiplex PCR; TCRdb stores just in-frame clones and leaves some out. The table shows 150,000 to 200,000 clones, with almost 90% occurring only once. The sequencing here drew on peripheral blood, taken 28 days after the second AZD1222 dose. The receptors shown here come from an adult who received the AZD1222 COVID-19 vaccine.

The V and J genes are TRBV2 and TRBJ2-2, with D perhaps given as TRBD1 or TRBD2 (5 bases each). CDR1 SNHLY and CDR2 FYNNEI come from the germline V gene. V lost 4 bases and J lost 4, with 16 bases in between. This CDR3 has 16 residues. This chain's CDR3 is CASSGTLGVSTGELFF. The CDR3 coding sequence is TGTGCCAGCAGTGGTACCCTGGGGGTAAGCACCGGGGAGCTGTTTTTT.

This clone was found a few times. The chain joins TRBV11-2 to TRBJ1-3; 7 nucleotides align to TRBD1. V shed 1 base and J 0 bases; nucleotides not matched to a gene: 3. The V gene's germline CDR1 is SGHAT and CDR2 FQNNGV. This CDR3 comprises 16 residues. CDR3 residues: CASSLAGQSSGNTIYF. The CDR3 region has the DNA TGTGCCAGCAGCTTAGCGGGACAGAGCTCTGGAAACACCATATATTTT. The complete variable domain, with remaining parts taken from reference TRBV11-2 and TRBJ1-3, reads EAGVAQSPRYKIIEKRQSVAFWCNPISGHATLYWYQQILGQGPKLLIQFQNNGVVDDSQLPKDRFSAERLKGVDSTLKIQPAKLEDSAVYLCASSLAGQSSGNTIYFGEGSWLTVV.

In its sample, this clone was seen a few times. CDR3 sequence reads: CASSPRDRVYNEQFF. CDR3 DNA sequence: TGTGCCAGCAGCCCGAGGGACAGAGTGTACAATGAGCAGTTCTTC. This sequence joins TRBV7-6 and TRBJ2-1; 7 nucleotides align to TRBD1. The CDR3 loop spans 15 amino acids. Germline V gene sequence: CDR1 SGHVS, CDR2 FNYEAQ. V dropped 5 bases and J dropped 4; count of bases not matched to a gene: 8. The full variable domain, rest sourced from reference TRBV7-6 and TRBJ2-1, is GAGVSQSPRYKVTKRGQDVALRCDPISGHVSLYWYRQALGQGPEFLTYFNYEAQQDKSGLPNDRFSAERPEGSISTLTIQRTEQRDSAMYRCASSPRDRVYNEQFFGPGTRLTVL.

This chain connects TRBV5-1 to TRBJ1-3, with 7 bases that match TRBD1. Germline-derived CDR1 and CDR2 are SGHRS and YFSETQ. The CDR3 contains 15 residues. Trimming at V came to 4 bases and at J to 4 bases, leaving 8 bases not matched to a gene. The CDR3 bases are TGCGCCAGCAGCCTGAGACAGGGCGAAGGAAACACCATATATTTT. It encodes CASSLRQGEGNTIYF.

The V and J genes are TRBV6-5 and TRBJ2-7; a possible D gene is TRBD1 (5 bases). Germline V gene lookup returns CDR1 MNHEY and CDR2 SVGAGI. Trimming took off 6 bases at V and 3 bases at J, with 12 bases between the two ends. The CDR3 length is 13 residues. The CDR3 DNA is TGTGCCAGCAGCCGACAGTTCAGCTACGAGCAGTACTTC. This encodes CASSRQFSYEQYF.

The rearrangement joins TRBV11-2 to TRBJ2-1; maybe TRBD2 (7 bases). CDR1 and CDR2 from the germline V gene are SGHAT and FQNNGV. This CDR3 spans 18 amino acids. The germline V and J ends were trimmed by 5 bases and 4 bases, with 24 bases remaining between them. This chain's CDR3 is CASSRGSVGGAIYNEQFF. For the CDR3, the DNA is TGTGCCAGCAGCCGAGGTTCGGTTGGGGGGGCCATTTACAATGAGCAGTTCTTC.

The CDR3, as DNA: TGTGCCAGCACCCGAACCAGGGGGCTCGGAAACACCATATATTTT. This encodes CASTRTRGLGNTIYF. The gene calls are TRBV7-2 and TRBJ1-3, with 8 bases matching TRBD1. The trim removed 7 bases at V and 4 bases at J, leaving 9 bases unmatched. This CDR3 is 15 amino acids long. Germline V CDR1 and CDR2: SGHTA, FQGNSA.

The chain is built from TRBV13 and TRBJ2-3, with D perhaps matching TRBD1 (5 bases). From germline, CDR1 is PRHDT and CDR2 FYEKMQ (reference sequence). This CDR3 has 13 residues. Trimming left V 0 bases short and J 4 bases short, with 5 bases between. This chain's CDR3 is CASSLGTADTQYF. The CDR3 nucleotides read TGTGCCAGCAGCTTAGGGACAGCAGATACGCAGTATTTT.

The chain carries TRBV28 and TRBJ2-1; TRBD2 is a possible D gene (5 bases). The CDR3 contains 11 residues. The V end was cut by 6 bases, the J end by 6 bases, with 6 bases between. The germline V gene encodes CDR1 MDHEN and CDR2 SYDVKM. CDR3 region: CASSTSNEQFF. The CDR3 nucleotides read TGTGCCAGCAGCACTAGCAATGAGCAGTTCTTC.